These 28 T cell receptor beta chains came from one sample sequenced in a study of control samples from healthy donors and cancer patients. Sequenced by immunoSEQ multiplex PCR; TCRdb stores in-frame clones only, minus some. Among about 180,000 clones, just over 90% were seen once, and the ten largest hold 1.2% to 1.5%. The sample comprised blood. Receptors were obtained from a man between 25 and 39 years old in good health.

This clone was seen many times. V is TRBV5-1 and J is TRBJ2-1, with D hard to call. Germline V gene data show CDR1 as SGHRS and CDR2 as YFSETQ. V lost 3 bases and J lost 3, with 4 bases in between. The CDR3 length is 12 residues. DNA of the CDR3: TGCGCCAGCAGCTGGGACTACAATGAGCAGTTCTTC. Translated, it gives CASSWDYNEQFF.

This chain links TRBV4-1 with TRBJ1-2; D may be TRBD1 (5 bases). Trimming stripped 1 base from V and 3 bases from J, with 12 bases between. Per germline, CDR1 MGHRA and CDR2 YSYEKL. The CDR3 contains 15 residues. The CDR3 DNA reads as TGCGCCAGCAGCCAAGTTGAGGGGCTGGACTATGGCTACACCTTC. This codes for CASSQVEGLDYGYTF.

The chain employs TRBV18 and TRBJ2-2; D uncertain. V lost 3 bases and J 2 bases, leaving 10 bases between the germline ends. The germline V gene has CDR1 KGHSH and CDR2 LQKENI. The CDR3 is 15 amino acids. For the CDR3, the DNA is TGTGCCAGCTCACCCGACGGCGGCAACACCGGGGAGCTGTTTTTT. This encodes CASSPDGGNTGELFF.

V is TRBV6-5 and J is TRBJ1-4, with D possibly TRBD1 on 6 matching bases. V shed 6 bases and J shed 2 bases, with 10 bases lying between them. The CDR3 extends over 14 amino acids. The germline V gene encodes CDR1 MNHEY and CDR2 SVGAGI. The CDR3 reads CASRQGPTNEKLFF. The CDR3 DNA is TGTGCCAGCAGACAGGGACCGACTAATGAAAAACTGTTTTTT.

The chain links TRBV3-1 (or the pseudogene TRBV3-2) to TRBJ1-6; D might be TRBD1 (6 bases). The V gene's germline CDR1 is LGHDT and CDR2 YNNKEL (reference sequence). V was shortened by 4 bases and J by 4 bases, with 14 bases between the two germline ends. CDR3 length: 16 residues. The CDR3 is CASSLGGPDYNSPLHF. DNA of the CDR3: TGTGCCAGCAGCCTTGGGGGGCCAGATTATAATTCACCCCTCCACTTT.

This clone was picked up one time. V and J are TRBV10-3 and TRBJ2-3; D not certain. CDR1 and CDR2 from the germline V gene are ENHRY and SYGVKD. Trimming stripped 8 bases from V and 0 bases from J, with 6 bases between. This CDR3 is built from 12 residues. The CDR3 DNA reads as TGTGCCATCGCTAAGAGCACAGATACGCAGTATTTT. The encoded protein is CAIAKSTDTQYF.

This chain links TRBV7-9 with TRBJ1-4, with D possibly being TRBD1 (5 bases). Trimming shortened V by 1 base and J by 2 bases, and 8 bases separated the two germline ends. The CDR3 runs to 15 residues. In germline, CDR1 is SEHNR, CDR2 FQNEAQ (reference sequence). The CDR3 region has the DNA TGTGCCAGCAGCTTAGGTCCAGGGACTAATGAAAAACTGTTTTTT. Its translation: CASSLGPGTNEKLFF.

This clone was detected only once. The rearrangement links TRBV20-1 to TRBJ2-7, with a tentative D call TRBD1 (5 bases). The V end lost 7 bases, the J end lost 2 bases, and 9 bases lay between the germline ends. The CDR3 is 11 residues long. Germline lookup yields CDR1 DFQATT and CDR2 SNEGSKA (reference sequence). CDR3 nucleotides: TGCAGTGGACAGTTGACCTACGAGCAGTACTTC. Protein sequence: CSGQLTYEQYF.

The V gene is TRBV5-4, the J gene TRBJ2-5, with 7 bases lining up with TRBD2. The V and J ends lost 1 base and 4 bases, in that order; junction bases with no gene match: 10. Germline CDR1 reads SGHNT; CDR2 reads YYREEE (reference sequence). The CDR3 is made up of 16 amino acids. CDR3 loop: CASSLTGLVLRETQYF. CDR3 in DNA: TGTGCCAGCAGCTTGACAGGACTAGTATTGCGAGAGACCCAGTACTTC.

The chain links TRBV28 to TRBJ2-7; D is unresolved. CDR3 length: 14 amino acids. Germline V gene lookup returns CDR1 MDHEN and CDR2 SYDVKM. Trimming took off 6 bases at V and 2 bases at J, with 14 bases between the two ends. CDR3 DNA sequence: TGTGCCAGCAGCTCCCGCATTTCCCCCTACGAGCAGTACTTC. Amino acids: CASSSRISPYEQYF. The complete variable domain, with remaining parts taken from reference TRBV28 and TRBJ2-7, reads DVKVTQSSRYLVKRTGEKVFLECVQDMDHENMFWYRQDPGLGLRLIYFSYDVKMKEKGDIPEGYSVSREKKERFSLILESASTNQTSMYLCASSSRISPYEQYFGPGTRLTVT.

This clone was counted between two and nine times. The chain uses TRBV28 and TRBJ2-1, with a possible D match to TRBD2 (6 bases). CDR3 size: 19 residues. Germline values: CDR1 MDHEN, CDR2 SYDVKM. Trimming removed 6 bases at V and 6 bases at J, with 30 bases between. DNA for the CDR3: TGTGCCAGCAGCCCCGAGAGTACACTAGCCCCCTCGGGTGCCAATGAGCAGTTCTTC. This gives the protein CASSPESTLAPSGANEQFF.

The J gene is TRBJ1-3, the V gene TRBV7-2, with D perhaps matching TRBD1 (5 bases). This CDR3 spans 17 amino acids. The germline gives CDR1 SGHTA, CDR2 FQGNSA. V was cut by 1 base and J by 3 bases, with 16 bases left in between. The CDR3 reads CASSLGGPGGLGNTIYF. The DNA of the CDR3 is TGTGCCAGCAGCTTAGGTGGGCCTGGGGGACTTGGAAACACCATATATTTT.

This clone was seen once. The chain uses TRBV30 and TRBJ1-2, with TRBD1 matching 8 bases. V trimming: 3 bases; J trimming: 8 bases; junction bases outside the gene matches: 8. CDR3 length equals 13 residues. Germline-derived CDR1 and CDR2 are GTSNPN and SVGIG (reference sequence). The CDR3 spells CAWRTRTGQGYTF. CDR3 DNA: TGTGCCTGGAGAACTAGGACAGGGCAGGGCTACACCTTC.

The V and J genes are TRBV7-9 and TRBJ2-5; 12 nucleotides match TRBD2. V lost 4 bases to trimming and J lost 7 bases; unmatched junction nucleotides: 1. Germline lookup yields CDR1 SEHNR and CDR2 FQNEAQ (reference sequence). The CDR3 extends over 13 amino acids. The CDR3 reads CASSSGLAGTQYF. In nucleotides, the CDR3 is TGTGCCAGCAGCTCGGGACTAGCGGGGACCCAGTACTTC.

V gene TRBV30 combines with J gene TRBJ2-7; TRBD2 is a possible D gene (6 bases). The CDR3 covers 11 residues. Germline assignment: CDR1 GTSNPN and CDR2 SVGIG (reference sequence). The V end lost 5 bases, the J end lost 6 bases, and 11 bases lay between the germline ends. This CDR3 reads CAWVGGAEQYF. CDR3 nucleotides: TGTGCCTGGGTAGGCGGGGCCGAGCAGTACTTC.

This rearrangement joins TRBV10-3 to TRBJ2-5; D is unresolved. This CDR3 has 12 residues. The V gene's germline CDR1 is ENHRY and CDR2 SYGVKD. V lost 1 base and J 4 bases, leaving 4 bases between the germline ends. In nucleotides, the CDR3 is TGTGCCATCAGTGAGTGGGGAGAGACCCAGTACTTC. As protein: CAISEWGETQYF.

CDR3 amino acids: CAWRPSGGSYGYTF. Written as DNA, the CDR3 is TGTGCCTGGAGACCCTCGGGGGGCAGCTATGGCTACACCTTC. The chain employs TRBV30 and TRBJ1-2, with D maybe TRBD1 (6 bases). This CDR3 has 14 amino acids. CDR1 GTSNPN and CDR2 SVGIG come from the germline V gene (reference sequence). V was cut by 3 bases and J by 4 bases, with 15 bases left in between.

This rearrangement joins TRBV19 to TRBJ1-1; D might be TRBD1 (5 bases). The CDR3 contains 13 residues. The V end lost 7 bases, the J end lost 3 bases, and 12 bases lay between the germline ends. Germline-derived CDR1 and CDR2 are LNHDA and SQIVND (reference sequence). CDR3 in amino acids: CASKYRQDTEAFF. Here the CDR3 DNA reads TGTGCCAGTAAGTACAGGCAGGACACTGAAGCTTTCTTT.

This chain joins TRBV10-1 and TRBJ2-3; TRBD2 agrees at 11 bases. This CDR3 has 15 amino acids. V shed 4 bases, J shed 3 bases, and the junction held 3 bases outside the gene matches. Germline CDR1 and CDR2: WNHNN and SYGVQD (reference sequence). The CDR3 is CASSVAGGATDTQYF. In DNA form, the CDR3 reads TGCGCCAGCAGTGTAGCGGGAGGGGCGACAGATACGCAGTATTTT.

The gene calls are TRBV30 and TRBJ2-2, with a weak D call TRBD1 (6 bases). CDR3 length: 14 residues. The germline V and J ends were trimmed by 8 bases and 2 bases, with 15 bases remaining between them. Germline-derived CDR1 and CDR2 are GTSNPN and SVGIG (reference sequence). CDR3 in amino acids: CAGSAGVNTGELFF. The CDR3 nucleotides read TGTGCCGGGTCCGCAGGGGTAAACACCGGGGAGCTGTTTTTT. Drawing the rest from reference TRBV30 and TRBJ2-2, the complete variable domain is SQTIHQWPATLVQPVGSPLSLECTVEGTSNPNLYWYRQAAGRGLQLLFYSVGIGQISSEVPQNLSASRPQDRQFILSSKKLLLSDSGFYLCAGSAGVNTGELFFGEGSRLTVL.

The CDR3 region has the DNA TGTGCCAGCAGCTTGGAACAGGTTAAGGATACGCAGTATTTT. It translates to CASSLEQVKDTQYF. The V and J genes are TRBV5-6 and TRBJ2-3; a possible D gene is TRBD1 (5 bases). The CDR3 totals 14 residues. Germline lookup yields CDR1 SGHDT and CDR2 YYEEEE. V was clipped by 0 bases and J by 6 bases, with 11 bases between them.

The gene calls are TRBV2 and TRBJ1-5, with 9 bases that match TRBD1. Germline V gene data show CDR1 as SNHLY and CDR2 as FYNNEI. This CDR3 comprises 15 residues. Trimming at V came to 5 bases and at J to 1 base, leaving 3 bases not matched to a gene. CDR3 DNA: TGTGCCAGCAGTCCACAGGGGGCGAGCAATCAGCCCCAGCATTTT. It specifies CASSPQGASNQPQHF.

The gene calls are TRBV19 and TRBJ1-6, with 10 positions matching TRBD1. This CDR3 comprises 16 residues. V gave up 1 base and J gave up 6 bases; unmatched junction bases: 3. CDR1 is LNHDA, CDR2 SQIVND, per germline (reference sequence). The chain's CDR3 is CASSIGRDRGNSPLHF. The CDR3 nucleotides are TGTGCCAGTAGTATAGGCCGGGACAGGGGTAATTCACCCCTCCACTTT.

The chain is built from TRBV30 and TRBJ1-1, with TRBD1 as a possible D gene (5 bases). CDR1 and CDR2 from the germline V gene are GTSNPN and SVGIG (reference sequence). Trimming took off 5 bases at V and 6 bases at J, with 10 bases between the two ends. The CDR3 runs 11 residues. CDR3 in amino acids: CAWSDSPEAFF. As DNA, the CDR3 is TGTGCCTGGTCCGACAGTCCTGAAGCTTTCTTT. Full variable domain (rest looked up from reference TRBV30 and TRBJ1-1): SQTIHQWPATLVQPVGSPLSLECTVEGTSNPNLYWYRQAAGRGLQLLFYSVGIGQISSEVPQNLSASRPQDRQFILSSKKLLLSDSGFYLCAWSDSPEAFFGQGTRLTVV.

The genes are TRBV5-4 and TRBJ2-7; D is undetermined. Germline values: CDR1 SGHNT, CDR2 YYREEE (reference sequence). The CDR3 has 11 residues. V gave up 3 bases and J gave up 9 bases, with 10 bases separating them. The CDR3: CASSSGSWQYF. The CDR3, as DNA: TGTGCCAGCAGCTCCGGGTCCTGGCAGTACTTC.

This chain connects TRBV28 to TRBJ1-1, with unresolved D. The germline V gene has CDR1 MDHEN and CDR2 SYDVKM. This CDR3 is built from 14 residues. V was pared by 5 bases and J by 2 bases, with 12 bases between. CDR3 nucleotides: TGTGCCAGCAGTAGCATAGCGGGAAACACTGAAGCTTTCTTT. Protein product: CASSSIAGNTEAFF.

The chain combines TRBV10-1 with TRBJ2-7; 8 positions match TRBD2. CDR1 and CDR2 (germline): WNHNN, SYGVQD (reference sequence). The V and J ends lost 3 bases and 0 bases, in that order; junction bases with no gene match: 4. The CDR3 consists of 15 residues. The CDR3 reads CASSDGGLGSYEQYF. In DNA, the CDR3 is TGCGCCAGCAGTGATGGGGGACTAGGCTCCTACGAGCAGTACTTC.

V usage is TRBV24-1 and J usage is TRBJ2-1; D remains unclear. From germline, CDR1 is KGHDR and CDR2 SFDVKD. V lost 2 bases to trimming and J lost 6 bases, with 7 bases between them. The CDR3 runs 13 residues. The CDR3 protein is CATSDSLLNEQFF. For the CDR3, the DNA is TGTGCCACCAGTGATTCCCTTCTCAATGAGCAGTTCTTC.